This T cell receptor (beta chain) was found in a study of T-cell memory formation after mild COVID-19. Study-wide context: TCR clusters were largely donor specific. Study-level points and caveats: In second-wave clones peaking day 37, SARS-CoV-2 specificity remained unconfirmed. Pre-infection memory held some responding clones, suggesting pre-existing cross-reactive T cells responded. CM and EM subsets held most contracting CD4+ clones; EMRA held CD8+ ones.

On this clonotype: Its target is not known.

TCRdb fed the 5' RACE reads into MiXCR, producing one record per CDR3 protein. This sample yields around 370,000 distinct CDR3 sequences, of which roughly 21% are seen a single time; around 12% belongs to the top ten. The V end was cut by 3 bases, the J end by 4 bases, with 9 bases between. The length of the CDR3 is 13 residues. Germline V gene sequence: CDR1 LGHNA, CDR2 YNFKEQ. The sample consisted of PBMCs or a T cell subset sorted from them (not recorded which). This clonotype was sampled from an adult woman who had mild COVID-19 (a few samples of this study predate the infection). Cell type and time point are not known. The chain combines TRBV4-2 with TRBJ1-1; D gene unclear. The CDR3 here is CASSQGLGTEAFF. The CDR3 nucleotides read TGTGCCAGCAGCCAGGGTTTAGGCACTGAAGCTTTCTTT.